Included here is one TCR beta chain sequence, with context. Per the study methods: Quantification of nucleated cells was approximated via reference gene primer amplification. The method was immunoSEQ multiplex PCR; TCRdb's version includes in-frame clones alone and lacks a portion of them. V and J calls and clone size are as listed in that table; D and trimming were resolved from the DNA. The data contain under 200,000 clones, just under 90% of them seen just once; the ten biggest clones take up roughly 3.6%. Between the trimmed V and J ends, which lost 0 bases and 4 bases, there was a span of 11 bases. Germline CDR1 reads SGHKS; CDR2 reads YYEKEE (reference sequence). This CDR3 is 15 amino acids long. The entry originates in a study of blood T cell repertoires in COVID-19. Background on the study: Italy, Spain and the United States were the sources of the convalescent and acute COVID-19 samples. The analysed material was cDNA or gDNA that came from T cells, B-cell-depleted T cells, or PBMCs.

The rearrangement joins TRBV5-5 to TRBJ2-1; perhaps TRBD1 as D (7 bases). This clonotype was sampled from a man between 18 and 29 years old with active or convalescent COVID-19. Sequencing was done on a sample of peripheral blood. The CDR3 reads CASSLGRGLYNEQFF. The CDR3 region has the DNA TGTGCCAGCAGCTTGGGGAGGGGGCTGTACAATGAGCAGTTCTTC.